The 30 T cell receptor beta chains given below trace back to one sample, sequenced in a study of blood T cell repertoires in COVID-19. Method: immunoSEQ multiplex PCR; TCRdb's copy keeps in-frame clones and lacks some. The top ten clones hold just over 7% of a sample with under 350,000 clones, 70% to 90% of them seen once. The sample taken for sequencing was peripheral blood. These TCRs come from a human donor in a cohort sampled during active COVID-19.

The chain is built from TRBV6-4 and TRBJ1-5; unclear D gene. Trimming removed 3 bases from V and 1 base from J, with 4 bases in between. In germline, CDR1 is MRHNA, CDR2 SNTAGT. This CDR3 has 13 amino acids. Here the CDR3 reads CASSERSNQPQHF. The DNA for the CDR3 is TGTGCCAGCAGTGAACGGAGCAATCAGCCCCAGCATTTT.

In the case of this clone: Other nucleotide sequences in the sample specify the same CDR3. J is TRBJ2-7 and V is TRBV11-3, with 8 nucleotides matching TRBD2. This CDR3 spans 14 amino acids. The V gene's germline CDR1 is SGHNT and CDR2 YENEEA. J lost 1 base, V lost 8 bases, and 7 bases had no gene match. The DNA of the CDR3 is TGTGCCAGCTCCCCGGGGGGGGCTTCCTACGAGCAGTACTTC. This translates into CASSPGGASYEQYF.

A single count supports this clone. This sequence joins TRBV7-9 and TRBJ1-1; D might be TRBD1 (5 bases). Trimming shortened V by 7 bases and J by 4 bases, and 16 bases separated the two germline ends. The germline V gene encodes CDR1 SEHNR and CDR2 FQNEAQ (reference sequence). This CDR3 contains 14 residues. The CDR3 DNA reads as TGTGCCAGCACCCTTGGAGGGGACGGCACTGAAGCTTTCTTT. This sequence encodes CASTLGGDGTEAFF. The full variable domain, in which reference TRBV7-9 and TRBJ1-1 provide the parts outside the CDR3, is DTGVSQNPRHKITKRGQNVTFRCDPISEHNRLYWYRQTLGQGPEFLTYFQNEAQLEKSRLLSDRFSAERPKGSFSTLEIQRTEQGDSAMYLCASTLGGDGTEAFFGQGTRLTVV.

The chain has TRBV2 and TRBJ2-7; no firm D call. The ends were cut back, 9 bases at V and 1 base at J, with 16 bases in the middle. Germline CDR1 and CDR2: SNHLY and FYNNEI. The length of the CDR3 is 14 residues. The DNA for the CDR3 is TGTGCCAGTCTTCAAGTCGCTACGTCCTACGAGCAGTACTTC. Amino acid sequence: CASLQVATSYEQYF. Full variable domain (remainder filled in from reference TRBV2 and TRBJ2-7): EPEVTQTPSHQVTQMGQEVILRCVPISNHLYFYWYRQILGQKVEFLVSFYNNEISEKSEIFDDQFSVERPDGSNFTLKIRSTKLEDSAMYFCASLQVATSYEQYFGPGTRLTVT.

The V and J genes are TRBV7-9 and TRBJ1-1; the match to TRBD1 covers 10 bases. CDR1 and CDR2 from the germline V gene are SEHNR and FQNEAQ (reference sequence). The CDR3 extends over 18 amino acids. Unmatched junction bases numbered 13, after V lost 4 bases and J lost 2 bases. In DNA form, the CDR3 reads TGTGCCAGCAGCTCAAGCCGGGACAGGGGTCGCGGTAACACTGAAGCTTTCTTT. Amino acids: CASSSSRDRGRGNTEAFF.

The chain employs TRBV19 and TRBJ2-7, with a weak D call TRBD2 (8 bases). Trimming left V 5 bases short and J 2 bases short, with 19 bases between. The CDR3 sequence is 16 residues long. Germline CDR1 is LNHDA and CDR2 is SQIVND (reference sequence). CDR3 in amino acids: CASSSRGGDRAYEQYF. The DNA of the CDR3 is TGTGCCAGTAGTTCCCGGGGGGGGGACAGAGCCTACGAGCAGTACTTC.

The chain carries TRBV6-1 and TRBJ1-5; D might be TRBD1 (6 bases). Per the germline V gene, CDR1 is MNHNS and CDR2 is SASEGT. This CDR3 has 17 amino acids. Trimming removed 6 bases at V and 4 bases at J, with 22 bases between. The CDR3 sequence is CASSERTVFLRNQPQHF. The DNA of the CDR3 is TGTGCCAGCAGCGAACGGACAGTTTTTCTTAGGAATCAGCCCCAGCATTTT.

The genes are TRBV7-2 and TRBJ2-3, with D possibly matching TRBD1 (7 bases). Germline V gene lookup returns CDR1 SGHTA and CDR2 FQGNSA. This CDR3 region has 16 residues. The V end lost 1 base, the J end lost 4 bases, and 15 bases lay between the germline ends. CDR3 sequence: CASSLGQGGYPDTQYF. The CDR3 coding sequence is TGTGCCAGCAGCTTAGGGCAGGGGGGTTATCCAGATACGCAGTATTTT.

The gene calls are TRBV3-1 (or the pseudogene TRBV3-2) and TRBJ1-1; TRBD1 agrees at 11 bases. V gave up 5 bases and J gave up 0 bases; unmatched junction bases: 5. Germline V gene data show CDR1 as LGHDT and CDR2 as YNNKEL (reference sequence). This CDR3 has 16 amino acids. The CDR3 reads CASSWGQGEMNTEAFF. CDR3 nucleotide sequence: TGTGCCAGCAGCTGGGGACAGGGGGAAATGAACACTGAAGCTTTCTTT.

The CDR3, as DNA: TGCGCCAGCAGCTTGGCCGTCTCGAGGGAAGCTGGCTACACCTTC. It translates to CASSLAVSREAGYTF. The rearrangement joins TRBV5-1 to TRBJ1-2; D is ambiguous. The CDR3 is 15 amino acids. V was clipped by 0 bases and J by 7 bases, with 16 bases between them. The germline V gene has CDR1 SGHRS and CDR2 YFSETQ. The full variable domain, completed using reference TRBV5-1 and TRBJ1-2, is KAGVTQTPRYLIKTRGQQVTLSCSPISGHRSVSWYQQTPGQGLQFLFEYFSETQRNKGNFPGRFSGRQFSNSRSEMNVSTLELGDSALYLCASSLAVSREAGYTFGSGTRLTVV.

This chain uses TRBV9 with TRBJ2-7, with D possibly matching TRBD1 (6 bases). The V gene's germline CDR1 is SGDLS and CDR2 YYNGEE. This CDR3 contains 15 residues. Deletions cut 0 bases from V and 5 bases from J, with 15 bases between. DNA of the CDR3: TGTGCCAGCAGCGTAGGGGACACGGCCCTCAACGAGCAGTACTTC. Amino acid sequence: CASSVGDTALNEQYF. Using reference TRBV9 and TRBJ2-7 for the parts outside the CDR3, the full variable domain is DSGVTQTPKHLITATGQRVTLRCSPRSGDLSVYWYQQSLDQGLQFLIQYYNGEERAKGNILERFSAQQFPDLHSELNLSSLELGDSALYFCASSVGDTALNEQYFGPGTRLTVT.

The count of this clone is one. This chain links TRBV19 with TRBJ1-1, with TRBD1 matching 9 bases. With 6 bases clipped from V and 3 bases from J, the junction kept 14 bases outside the gene matches. The CDR3 runs to 17 residues. Germline assignment: CDR1 LNHDA and CDR2 SQIVND (reference sequence). CDR3 sequence: CASRTGTGSRLDTEAFF. DNA for the CDR3: TGTGCCAGTAGGACCGGGACAGGGTCTCGCCTGGACACTGAAGCTTTCTTT.

This chain connects TRBV27 to TRBJ1-1; 11 bases line up with TRBD1. The J segment lost 7 bases and the V segment lost 2 bases, leaving 3 bases of the junction unmatched. The CDR3 extends over 14 amino acids. The V gene's germline CDR1 is MNHEY and CDR2 SMNVEV (reference sequence). For the CDR3, the DNA is TGTGCCAGCAGTTTAGGGACAGGGGGTATTGAAGCTTTCTTT. This encodes CASSLGTGGIEAFF.

The chain recombines TRBV5-4 with TRBJ1-2; D is perhaps TRBD1 (6 bases). Germline V gives CDR1 SGHNT, CDR2 YYREEE (reference sequence). CDR3 length: 16 amino acids. V gave up 5 bases and J gave up 0 bases, with 17 bases separating them. The CDR3 nucleotides read TGTGCCAGCAGTCCAACAGACAGGCCTTCTAACTATGGCTACACCTTC. Its translation is CASSPTDRPSNYGYTF.

This chain connects TRBV19 to TRBJ1-1; no firm D call. The CDR3 loop spans 14 amino acids. V dropped 2 bases and J dropped 7 bases, with 14 bases sitting between them. Germline assignment: CDR1 LNHDA and CDR2 SQIVND (reference sequence). The CDR3 DNA sequence: TGTGCCAGTAGTATAAAACTTTTTGTTGGTGAAGCTTTCTTT. Its translation: CASSIKLFVGEAFF.

The chain couples TRBV14 to TRBJ2-3, with D perhaps TRBD2 (6 bases). Germline CDR1 and CDR2: SGHDN and FVKESK. The CDR3 length is 14 residues. The V gene lost 1 base and the J gene lost 10 bases, with 15 bases spanning the gap. CDR3 in DNA: TGTGCCAGCAGCCAAGCCCAGGTGACTAGGCCGCAGTATTTT. As protein: CASSQAQVTRPQYF. The variable domain in full, with the rest retrieved from reference TRBV14 and TRBJ2-3, is EAGVTQFPSHSVIEKGQTVTLRCDPISGHDNLYWYRRVMGKEIKFLLHFVKESKQDESGMPNNRFLAERTGGTYSTLKVQPAELEDSGVYFCASSQAQVTRPQYFGPGTRLTVL.

The chain has TRBV30 and TRBJ1-1; D uncertain. V was cut by 3 bases and J by 4 bases, with 12 bases left in between. Germline lookup yields CDR1 GTSNPN and CDR2 SVGIG (reference sequence). This CDR3 contains 13 residues. The CDR3 region has the DNA TGTGCCTGGAGCCTTGACGGGGTCACTGAAGCTTTCTTT. Translation gives CAWSLDGVTEAFF. Drawing the rest from reference TRBV30 and TRBJ1-1, the complete variable domain is SQTIHQWPATLVQPVGSPLSLECTVEGTSNPNLYWYRQAAGRGLQLLFYSVGIGQISSEVPQNLSASRPQDRQFILSSKKLLLSDSGFYLCAWSLDGVTEAFFGQGTRLTVV.

The V and J genes are TRBV4-2 and TRBJ2-7; the match to TRBD2 covers 7 bases. Trimming at V came to 1 base and at J to 2 bases, leaving 5 bases not matched to a gene. The CDR3 has 15 amino acids. CDR1 and CDR2 from the germline V gene are LGHNA and YNFKEQ. CDR3 bases: TGTGCCAGCAGCCAAGTACACAGCGGGGCCTACGAGCAGTACTTC. Translating it yields CASSQVHSGAYEQYF.

The chain recombines TRBV6-5 with TRBJ2-7; D uncertain. The germline V gene has CDR1 MNHEY and CDR2 SVGAGI. The CDR3 is made up of 11 amino acids. Trimming cost V 8 bases and J 2 bases, with 7 bases left between them. CDR3 protein: CASHYTYEQYF. CDR3 DNA sequence: TGTGCCAGCCACTATACCTACGAGCAGTACTTC.

The rearrangement joins TRBV4-1 to TRBJ2-3; 11 bases are shared with TRBD2. CDR1 and CDR2 (germline): MGHRA, YSYEKL. V lost 0 bases and J lost 3; bases outside the gene matches: 8. The CDR3 is 18 residues long. For the CDR3, the DNA is TGCGCCAGCAGCCAAGATTCGGCTAGCGGGGGGAAAACAGATACGCAGTATTTT. Protein: CASSQDSASGGKTDTQYF.

This chain joins TRBV6-5 and TRBJ2-3; 7 bases line up with TRBD2. This CDR3 region has 15 residues. The V gene's germline CDR1 is MNHEY and CDR2 SVGAGI. With V trimmed by 5 bases and J by 4 bases, 9 bases remained unmatched. The CDR3 DNA reads TGTGCCAGCAGTCCCCGACTAGCTGGGGCAGATACGCAGTATTTT. This encodes CASSPRLAGADTQYF.

A few counts support this clone. The chain joins TRBV4-1 to TRBJ1-1; TRBD1 matches 10 bases. With 6 bases clipped from V and 8 bases from J, the junction kept 9 bases outside the gene matches. The CDR3 is 14 amino acids. CDR1 is MGHRA and CDR2 is YSYEKL in the germline V gene. This CDR3 is CASRLGQGLAEAFF. DNA for the CDR3: TGCGCCAGCAGACTGGGACAGGGGCTGGCCGAAGCTTTCTTT.

The rearrangement joins TRBV19 to TRBJ1-3, with unresolved D. The CDR3 runs 14 residues. Per the germline V gene, CDR1 is LNHDA and CDR2 is SQIVND (reference sequence). Deletions cut 3 bases from V and 2 bases from J, with 8 bases between. The CDR3 nucleotides read TGTGCCAGTAGTATCCGGGGAACTGGAAACACCATATATTTT. Its translation: CASSIRGTGNTIYF.

This clone was seen only once. The gene calls are TRBV27 and TRBJ1-4; possibly TRBD1 for D (5 bases). The germline V gene has CDR1 MNHEY and CDR2 SMNVEV (reference sequence). This CDR3 is 13 amino acids long. The germline V and J ends were trimmed by 7 bases and 4 bases, with 10 bases remaining between them. The CDR3 nucleotides read TGTGCCAGCATGGGGCCCTTTAATGAAAAACTGTTTTTT. The encoded protein is CASMGPFNEKLFF.

The V call is TRBV10-3, the J call TRBJ1-1, with 9 bases fitting TRBD1. The CDR3 is 16 amino acids. Germline lookup yields CDR1 ENHRY and CDR2 SYGVKD. V lost 2 bases, J lost 2 bases, and 6 bases stayed unmatched. The CDR3 bases are TGTGCCATCAGTGAGAACGGACAGGGGTCCAACACTGAAGCTTTCTTT. It yields the protein CAISENGQGSNTEAFF.

This clone was found a few times. The chain carries TRBV5-4 and TRBJ2-3; TRBD2 matches at 15 bases. There are 17 residues in the CDR3. The germline CDR1 and CDR2 sequences are SGHNT and YYREEE (reference sequence). V was clipped by 4 bases and J by 6 bases; unmatched bases: 9. The CDR3 here is CASSPRTSGGGRDTQYF. DNA for the CDR3: TGTGCCAGCAGCCCACGGACTAGCGGGGGGGGGCGGGATACGCAGTATTTT. The full variable domain, completed using reference TRBV5-4 and TRBJ2-3, is ETGVTQSPTHLIKTRGQQVTLRCSSQSGHNTVSWYQQALGQGPQFIFQYYREEENGRGNFPPRFSGLQFPNYSSELNVNALELDDSALYLCASSPRTSGGGRDTQYFGPGTRLTVL.

J is TRBJ2-5 and V is TRBV5-5; 10 bases agree with TRBD1. CDR3 length equals 16 residues. The ends lost 4 bases at V and 5 bases at J; junction bases unmatched: 11. The germline gives CDR1 SGHKS, CDR2 YYEKEE (reference sequence). The CDR3 DNA reads TGTGCCAGCAGCCTTTCGGGACAGGGGTTTAGGGAGACCCAGTACTTC. This gives the protein CASSLSGQGFRETQYF.

J is TRBJ2-2 and V is TRBV4-1; D may be TRBD1 (5 bases). CDR1 MGHRA and CDR2 YSYEKL come from the germline V gene. This CDR3 spans 14 amino acids. Trimming took off 3 bases at V and 7 bases at J, with 12 bases between the two ends. CDR3 protein: CASSHHRPGGELFF. The CDR3 bases are TGCGCCAGCAGCCACCACAGGCCGGGCGGGGAGCTGTTTTTT.

The chain recombines TRBV7-2 with TRBJ2-6; TRBD1 might be the D (6 bases). The CDR3 is made up of 16 amino acids. Germline CDR1 SGHTA, CDR2 FQGNSA. V was trimmed by 1 base and J by 4 bases, leaving 11 bases between them. As DNA, the CDR3 is TGTGCCAGCAGCTTAGACCCAGGGGCCGGGGCCAACGTCCTGACTTTC. Translated: CASSLDPGAGANVLTF.

In this sample, this clone turned up once. The chain carries TRBV5-1 and TRBJ1-1, with 10 bases aligning to TRBD1. This CDR3 comprises 16 residues. The ends lost 1 base at V and 5 bases at J; junction bases unmatched: 8. CDR1 is SGHRS and CDR2 is YFSETQ in the germline V gene. This CDR3 is CASSLRQGAGWTEAFF. The CDR3, as DNA: TGCGCCAGCAGCTTGAGACAGGGGGCCGGTTGGACTGAAGCTTTCTTT.